These 9 T cell receptor beta chains share one sample of origin, sequenced in a study of metastatic and nonmetastatic thyroid tumors. No treatment of any kind had been given to any patient before thyroid surgery. Through MiXCR, TCRdb re-clonotyped the PCR reads. Of roughly 14,000 clones in the sample, over 20% are singletons; the top ten hold roughly 7.1%. Sequencing was performed on tumor tissue. The receptors here all came from a female donor with papillary thyroid cancer or a benign thyroid nodule (not recorded which). Some clones in this sample may be carry-over from other donors' samples.

This clone is classed as medium-sized (0.01 to 0.1%). This sequence joins TRBV6-1 and TRBJ2-4; D might be TRBD2 (6 bases). Germline CDR1 and CDR2: MNHNS and SASEGT. The CDR3 is 14 amino acids. V was clipped by 4 bases and J by 8 bases, with 15 bases between them. The CDR3 region has the DNA TGTGCCAGCAGTGCAGCAGATTGGAGGGACATTCAGTACTTC. Translated: CASSAADWRDIQYF.

A few counts support this clone. The chain employs TRBV6-1 and TRBJ1-5; no reliable D call. Trimming took off 10 bases at V and 7 bases at J, with 23 bases between the two ends. Per germline, CDR1 MNHNS and CDR2 SASEGT. The CDR3 has 15 residues. The CDR3 bases are TGTGCCACCAGCGAATCCGGAGTTACCGTACAGCCCCAGCATTTT. Protein product: CATSESGVTVQPQHF.

By proportion, this clone is medium-sized. The rearrangement uses TRBV28 and TRBJ2-6; D not resolved. The germline V gene encodes CDR1 MDHEN and CDR2 SYDVKM. V gave up 5 bases and J gave up 0 bases, with 8 bases separating them. CDR3 length equals 15 residues. The CDR3 bases are TGTGCCAGCAGTAGGCCGCGCTCTGGGGCCAACGTCCTGACTTTC. It specifies CASSRPRSGANVLTF.

The V and J genes are TRBV6-1 and TRBJ1-5; D perhaps matches TRBD1 (6 bases). Trimming removed 11 bases at V and 6 bases at J, with 23 bases between. The CDR3 loop spans 15 amino acids. The germline V gene encodes CDR1 MNHNS and CDR2 SASEGT. CDR3 coding DNA: TGTGCCGGAAGTGCTGACCTAGGGGGTTTTCAGCCCCAGCATTTT. Amino acids: CAGSADLGGFQPQHF.

The chain has TRBV6-2 or TRBV6-3 and TRBJ2-7; a weak D match, TRBD2 (6 bases). This CDR3 has 13 residues. Germline CDR1 reads MNHEY; CDR2 reads SVGEGT. V was pared by 10 bases and J by 6 bases, with 19 bases between. The CDR3: CAIQREIVAEQYF. In nucleotides, the CDR3 is TGTGCCATCCAACGGGAGATTGTCGCCGAGCAGTACTTC.

This clone was observed a few times. The CDR3 nucleotides are TGTGCCAGTAGTCCTGGGGGGGCGTACGAGCAGTACTTC. Translation: CASSPGGAYEQYF. The chain has TRBV19 and TRBJ2-7, with TRBD2 as a possible D gene (7 bases). The V gene's germline CDR1 is LNHDA and CDR2 SQIVND (reference sequence). The CDR3 covers 13 residues. The ends were cut back, 5 bases at V and 4 bases at J, with 12 bases in the middle.

V gene TRBV18 combines with J gene TRBJ1-2, with 7 bases lining up with TRBD1. The CDR3 runs to 13 residues. With V trimmed by 6 bases and J by 6 bases, 7 bases remained unmatched. In germline, CDR1 is KGHSH, CDR2 LQKENI. For the CDR3, the DNA is TGTGCCAGCTCGCCGAGACAGGGCGATGGCTACACCTTC. Its protein product is CASSPRQGDGYTF.

This clone has a count of ten or more. The V and J genes are TRBV6-2 or TRBV6-3 and TRBJ2-7, with D possibly TRBD1 on 5 matching bases. Trimming took 4 bases from V and 1 from J, leaving 20 bases between them. The CDR3 has 17 residues. Germline V gives CDR1 MNHEY, CDR2 SVGEGT. The CDR3 spells CASSWDQRTTTSYEQYF. The DNA for the CDR3 is TGTGCCAGCAGTTGGGATCAAAGGACAACTACTTCCTACGAGCAGTACTTC.

The genes are TRBV6-5 and TRBJ2-5; D gene unclear. The CDR3 length is 15 residues. CDR1 is MNHEY and CDR2 is SVGAGI in the germline V gene. V was shortened by 0 bases and J by 7 bases, with 15 bases between the two germline ends. CDR3: CASSYSPVWLGTQYF. The DNA of the CDR3 is TGTGCCAGCAGTTACTCCCCAGTGTGGCTCGGGACCCAGTACTTC.